Below, 32 T cell receptor beta chains from the same sample are listed, as sequenced in a study of human T cells and chemical hapten exposure. One entry per CDR3 protein results from TCRdb running MiXCR on the RACE reads. The table records over 65,000 distinct CDR3 sequences, roughly 11% of them present only once. Time point described: patch test 3, about 24 weeks after DPC sensitization. Specified treatment: therapeutic diphenylcyclopropenone sensitization with weekly scalp DPC. Here the sequenced sample was whole blood, taken in connection with sensitization to the hapten diphenylcyclopropenone (DPC). These TCRs come from a woman between 45 and 65 years old with alopecia areata. Some clones in this sample may be carry-over from other donors' samples.

This clonotype was seen a few times. DNA of the CDR3: TGCAGCGTTGATTGGACGAGCTCCTACAATGAGCAGTTCTTC. Its translation is CSVDWTSSYNEQFF. The V and J genes are TRBV29-1 and TRBJ2-1; D uncertain. Germline loops: CDR1 SQVTM, CDR2 ANQGSEA. Trimming pared 3 bases from V and 0 bases from J, leaving 9 bases between. CDR3 length: 14 residues.

In its sample, this clonotype was seen a few times. The J gene is TRBJ1-1, the V gene TRBV29-1, with TRBD1 as a possible D gene (6 bases). The CDR3 contains 13 residues. Trimming took off 7 bases at V and 0 bases at J, with 12 bases between the two ends. Germline CDR1 is SQVTM and CDR2 is ANQGSEA. CDR3 DNA sequence: TGCAGCGCCGGACAGAGGCTGAACACTGAAGCTTTCTTT. This sequence encodes CSAGQRLNTEAFF.

This clonotype came up a few times. This chain connects TRBV6-1 to TRBJ2-1; 11 bases agree with TRBD2. After removal of 1 base from V and 6 bases from J, the junction contained 5 bases not matched to a gene. From germline, CDR1 is MNHNS and CDR2 SASEGT. CDR3 length: 16 amino acids. The DNA of the CDR3 is TGTGCCAGCAGTGAAGGAGGTAGCGGGAGGGGCAATGAGCAGTTCTTC. Residues: CASSEGGSGRGNEQFF.

CDR3 region: CAWSVRGLANEQFF. The CDR3 DNA reads TGTGCCTGGAGTGTACGGGGGTTAGCCAATGAGCAGTTCTTC. The chain combines TRBV30 with TRBJ2-1; TRBD2 is a possible D gene (6 bases). V was cut by 0 bases and J by 6 bases, with 12 bases left in between. This CDR3 is 14 amino acids long. CDR1 is GTSNPN, CDR2 SVGIG, per germline (reference sequence).

This clonotype was seen ten or more times. The CDR3 region is CASSPVAGGGTEAFF. CDR3 in DNA: TGTGCCAGCTCACCGGTCGCGGGGGGCGGCACTGAAGCTTTCTTT. The V and J genes are TRBV18 and TRBJ1-1; D possibly corresponds to TRBD1 (6 bases). Germline V gives CDR1 KGHSH, CDR2 LQKENI. The CDR3 extends over 15 amino acids. The V and J ends lost 3 bases and 4 bases respectively, with 15 bases between them.

This clonotype came up a few times. The chain couples TRBV27 to TRBJ2-6; D remains ambiguous. The V and J ends lost 7 bases and 0 bases respectively, with 10 bases between them. The CDR3 runs to 15 residues. Germline lookup yields CDR1 MNHEY and CDR2 SMNVEV (reference sequence). The CDR3 bases are TGTGCCAGCACCCTTCTATACTCTGGGGCCAACGTCCTGACTTTC. It yields the protein CASTLLYSGANVLTF.

This clonotype was recorded many times. The chain uses TRBV18 and TRBJ1-1; TRBD1 matches at 7 bases. J gave up 5 bases and V 3 bases, and 12 bases lay outside the gene matches. The V gene's germline CDR1 is KGHSH and CDR2 LQKENI. This CDR3 spans 16 amino acids. In DNA, the CDR3 is TGTGCCAGCTCACCGCCCTCTTCAGAGGGGGCGACTGAAGCTTTCTTT. This encodes CASSPPSSEGATEAFF.

This chain connects TRBV7-8 to TRBJ2-7; 10 nucleotides match TRBD1. V trimming: 5 bases; J trimming: 6 bases; junction bases outside the gene matches: 10. The length of the CDR3 is 15 residues. Germline loops: CDR1 SGHVS, CDR2 FQNEAQ. The CDR3 DNA follows: TGTGCCAGCAGCCGCGCCGGGACAGGGGTCGGCGAGCAGTACTTC. Its protein product is CASSRAGTGVGEQYF.

This clonotype has just a few counts. The V call is TRBV16, the J call TRBJ1-2, with TRBD1 as a possible D gene (5 bases). CDR1 KGHSY and CDR2 FQNENV come from the germline V gene. The ends were cut back, 2 bases at V and 4 bases at J, with 14 bases in the middle. CDR3 length equals 15 residues. The CDR3 DNA follows: TGTGCCAGCAGCCAAGAGAAAAGGGGACCCTATGGCTACACCTTC. This translates into CASSQEKRGPYGYTF.

The table lists this clonotype with many counts. The J gene is TRBJ1-5, the V gene TRBV11-2, with D unresolved. The ends were cut back, 4 bases at V and 0 bases at J, with 10 bases in the middle. The CDR3 length is 15 residues. In germline, CDR1 is SGHAT, CDR2 FQNNGV. CDR3 region: CASSSGQISNQPQHF. The CDR3 DNA sequence: TGTGCCAGCAGCTCTGGGCAGATTAGCAATCAGCCCCAGCATTTT.

This clonotype was recorded at least ten times. This chain connects TRBV18 to TRBJ2-5; D possibly corresponds to TRBD2 (5 bases). The CDR3 has 13 amino acids. V was clipped by 3 bases and J by 5 bases, with 10 bases between them. Germline values: CDR1 KGHSH, CDR2 LQKENI. In DNA, the CDR3 is TGTGCCAGCTCACCCACGGGGATGGAGACCCAGTACTTC. Translating it yields CASSPTGMETQYF.

This clonotype showed up just a few times. V usage is TRBV20-1 and J usage is TRBJ2-6; D gene ambiguous. Germline V gene sequence: CDR1 DFQATT, CDR2 SNEGSKA (reference sequence). The CDR3 has 17 amino acids. Deletions cut 0 bases from V and 0 bases from J, with 12 bases between. The CDR3 protein is CSARDRRLGSGANVLTF. The CDR3 bases are TGCAGTGCTAGAGATCGCCGTTTAGGCTCTGGGGCCAACGTCCTGACTTTC.

The gene calls are TRBV2 and TRBJ2-7; tentatively, D is TRBD1 (6 bases). Trimming took off 10 bases at V and 2 bases at J, with 18 bases between the two ends. This CDR3 is 14 amino acids long. Per germline, CDR1 SNHLY and CDR2 FYNNEI. In DNA form, the CDR3 reads TGTGCCATTCTTCCTTGGGCAGGGGCCTACGAGCAGTACTTC. Translating gives CAILPWAGAYEQYF.

The chain couples TRBV28 to TRBJ2-1; 10 bases map to TRBD2. CDR1 is MDHEN and CDR2 is SYDVKM in the germline V gene. V lost 3 bases and J lost 4; bases outside the gene matches: 3. This CDR3 has 15 residues. The CDR3 nucleotides are TGTGCCAGCAGTTTTGGGACTAGCGCGTACAATGAGCAGTTCTTC. Translating gives CASSFGTSAYNEQFF. Supplemented by reference TRBV28 and TRBJ2-1, the full variable domain reads DVKVTQSSRYLVKRTGEKVFLECVQDMDHENMFWYRQDPGLGLRLIYFSYDVKMKEKGDIPEGYSVSREKKERFSLILESASTNQTSMYLCASSFGTSAYNEQFFGPGTRLTVL.

This clonotype was observed many times. The V and J genes are TRBV2 and TRBJ1-3, with D maybe TRBD1 (6 bases). Germline V lookup: CDR1 SNHLY, CDR2 FYNNEI. V was cut by 6 bases and J by 2 bases, with 14 bases left in between. The CDR3 contains 15 residues. CDR3 amino acids: CASRIGQGPGNTIYF. In nucleotides, the CDR3 is TGTGCCAGCAGAATAGGCCAGGGGCCTGGAAACACCATATATTTT.

This clonotype was recorded at least ten times. The rearrangement links TRBV4-3 to TRBJ1-1; D is unresolved. The CDR3 is 13 amino acids. CDR1 is LGHNA and CDR2 is YSLEER in the germline V gene. Trimming removed 5 bases from V and 0 bases from J, with 7 bases in between. The chain's CDR3 is CASSTIMNTEAFF. Here the CDR3 DNA reads TGCGCCAGCAGCACCATCATGAACACTGAAGCTTTCTTT.

The sample holds many counts of this clonotype. The genes are TRBV10-2 and TRBJ2-5; D might be TRBD1 (6 bases). Germline CDR1 is WSHSY and CDR2 is SAAADI. CDR3 size: 13 residues. V was pared by 4 bases and J by 3 bases, with 9 bases between. This CDR3 reads CASSVRGKETQYF. The CDR3 DNA reads TGCGCCAGCAGTGTTAGGGGGAAAGAGACCCAGTACTTC.

In this sample, this clonotype turned up many times. V usage is TRBV20-1 and J usage is TRBJ2-2, with 8 bases fitting TRBD1. Germline CDR1 DFQATT, CDR2 SNEGSKA (reference sequence). Trimming cost V 5 bases and J 3 bases; bases outside gene matches: 2. CDR3 size: 13 residues. The CDR3 sequence is CSAVQGDTGELFF. The CDR3 nucleotides read TGCAGTGCTGTACAGGGGGACACCGGGGAGCTGTTTTTT.

The sample holds many counts of this clonotype. V gene TRBV5-1 combines with J gene TRBJ2-1, with D unclear. There are 14 residues in the CDR3. Trimming left V 4 bases short and J 5 bases short, with 13 bases between. Looked up from germline, CDR1 is SGHRS and CDR2 is YFSETQ. In nucleotides, the CDR3 is TGCGCCAGCAGCCTACCCTTGCTCCACAATGAGCAGTTCTTC. Encoded protein: CASSLPLLHNEQFF.

The chain combines TRBV20-1 with TRBJ1-4, with TRBD1 matching over 8 bases. Germline-derived CDR1 and CDR2 are DFQATT and SNEGSKA (reference sequence). With 5 bases clipped from V and 8 bases from J, the junction kept 4 bases outside the gene matches. The CDR3 extends over 12 amino acids. Written as DNA, the CDR3 is TGCAGTGCTGCATACAGGGGGGAAAAACTGTTTTTT. It codes for CSAAYRGEKLFF.

The CDR3, as DNA: TGCAGTGCTAGAGATGGGCCAGCGGGCTCCTACGAGCAGTACTTC. As protein: CSARDGPAGSYEQYF. V is TRBV20-1 and J is TRBJ2-7, with D possibly matching TRBD2 (6 bases). V was cut by 0 bases and J by 0 bases, with 12 bases left in between. Germline CDR1 DFQATT, CDR2 SNEGSKA (reference sequence). The CDR3 has 15 amino acids.

This clonotype was counted at least ten times. The V call is TRBV12-3 or TRBV12-4, the J call TRBJ1-3; D not resolved. V was clipped by 10 bases and J by 0 bases, with 16 bases between them. The CDR3 totals 15 residues. The CDR3 spells CATGRPGISGNTIYF. CDR3 nucleotide sequence: TGTGCCACCGGTAGACCCGGGATCTCTGGAAACACCATATATTTT.

The chain recombines TRBV27 with TRBJ2-7; 8 bases map to TRBD1. J was trimmed by 2 bases and V by 4 bases; bases with no gene match: 1. This CDR3 spans 13 amino acids. Germline CDR1 reads MNHEY; CDR2 reads SMNVEV (reference sequence). This chain's CDR3 is CASSWTGTYEQYF. The CDR3 DNA is TGTGCCAGCAGTTGGACAGGGACCTACGAGCAGTACTTC.

This clonotype was seen ten or more times. V and J are TRBV5-1 and TRBJ2-7, with 10 bases fitting TRBD2. V lost 1 base, J lost 0 bases, and 16 bases stayed unmatched. In germline, CDR1 is SGHRS, CDR2 YFSETQ. The CDR3 length is 20 residues. The chain's CDR3 is CASSLLSVASGRVSSYEQYF. The CDR3 nucleotides read TGCGCCAGCAGCTTGCTATCTGTCGCGAGCGGGAGGGTATCCTCCTACGAGCAGTACTTC.

This clonotype was recorded many times. This sequence joins TRBV5-4 and TRBJ1-2; 7 nucleotides align to TRBD1. The germline CDR1 and CDR2 sequences are SGHNT and YYREEE (reference sequence). V lost 4 bases, J lost 3 bases, and 6 bases stayed unmatched. The CDR3 is 14 residues long. CDR3 residues: CASSVKTGDYGYTF. CDR3 DNA sequence: TGTGCCAGCAGCGTCAAAACAGGGGACTATGGCTACACCTTC. The whole variable domain, filled in from reference TRBV5-4 and TRBJ1-2, reads ETGVTQSPTHLIKTRGQQVTLRCSSQSGHNTVSWYQQALGQGPQFIFQYYREEENGRGNFPPRFSGLQFPNYSSELNVNALELDDSALYLCASSVKTGDYGYTFGSGTRLTVV.

V usage is TRBV7-6 and J usage is TRBJ2-7, with D unclear. Trimming shortened V by 3 bases and J by 2 bases, and 11 bases separated the two germline ends. CDR3 length: 14 amino acids. The V gene's germline CDR1 is SGHVS and CDR2 FNYEAQ. DNA for the CDR3: TGTGCCAGCAGCTTGTATGCCTCAACCTACGAGCAGTACTTC. Its translation: CASSLYASTYEQYF.

This clonotype occurred many times. The V gene is TRBV6-1, the J gene TRBJ1-5; 10 nucleotides match TRBD1. Germline CDR1 and CDR2: MNHNS and SASEGT. CDR3 length: 15 amino acids. The ends lost 5 bases at V and 8 bases at J; junction bases unmatched: 9. CDR3 DNA sequence: TGTGCCAGCAGTTCCGGGACAGGGGCCCCGGAGCCCCAGCATTTT. Encoded protein: CASSSGTGAPEPQHF.

This chain joins TRBV28 and TRBJ2-7; tentatively, D is TRBD1 or TRBD2 (6 bases each). Germline loops: CDR1 MDHEN, CDR2 SYDVKM. V was clipped by 10 bases and J by 2 bases, with 15 bases between them. This CDR3 spans 13 amino acids. CDR3 region: CATAGHLTYEQYF. DNA of the CDR3: TGTGCCACCGCGGGACACTTAACCTACGAGCAGTACTTC.

This chain joins TRBV27 and TRBJ2-7, with TRBD1 identical over 8 bases. The CDR3 covers 16 residues. Per germline, CDR1 MNHEY and CDR2 SMNVEV (reference sequence). V shed 5 bases and J 6 bases; nucleotides not matched to a gene: 15. CDR3 DNA sequence: TGTGCCAGCAGTGGCAAGGACAGGGCATTCTCCGGCGAGCAGTACTTC. Encoded protein: CASSGKDRAFSGEQYF.

This clonotype came up a few times. The J gene is TRBJ1-5, the V gene TRBV27; possibly TRBD1 for D (6 bases). The CDR3 spans 13 residues. The V and J ends lost 4 bases and 6 bases respectively, with 10 bases between them. The germline V gene has CDR1 MNHEY and CDR2 SMNVEV (reference sequence). CDR3 amino acids: CASSWGHLQPQHF. The CDR3 coding sequence is TGTGCCAGCAGTTGGGGACACCTTCAGCCCCAGCATTTT.

This clonotype was counted between two and nine times. The chain combines TRBV5-5 with TRBJ2-5; D is unclear. The CDR3 covers 15 residues. Germline V CDR1 and CDR2: SGHKS, YYEKEE (reference sequence). V lost 0 bases to trimming and J lost 5 bases, with 14 bases between them. The CDR3 loop is CASSLGQVYVETQYF. In DNA form, the CDR3 reads TGTGCCAGCAGCTTGGGGCAGGTATACGTCGAGACCCAGTACTTC. Complete variable domain (other parts from reference TRBV5-5 and TRBJ2-5): DAGVTQSPTHLIKTRGQQVTLRCSPISGHKSVSWYQQVLGQGPQFIFQYYEKEERGRGNFPDRFSARQFPNYSSELNVNALLLGDSALYLCASSLGQVYVETQYFGPGTRLLVL.

The chain couples TRBV24-1 to TRBJ2-3; 14 bases are a match to TRBD2. The ends lost 9 bases at V and 5 bases at J; junction bases unmatched: 6. The CDR3 covers 15 residues. Germline V CDR1 and CDR2: KGHDR, SFDVKD. The DNA for the CDR3 is TGTGCCACCGAAGGACTAGCGGGAGGAGGAGATACGCAGTATTTT. As protein: CATEGLAGGGDTQYF.